The rows below give T cell receptor beta chains drawn from one sample of a study of beta chain features in type 1 diabetes. The table came from immunoSEQ multiplex PCR; TCRdb's copy has only in-frame clones and leaves some out. The table has some 250,000 clones, approximately 11% seen once. The sequenced sample consisted of naive CD4+ T cells from blood. These receptor sequences come from a man younger than 40 with type 1 diabetes. CDR3s leave out the opening cysteine and the closing phenylalanine or tryptophan. Each record gives: V gene, D gene, clone size, CDR3 protein. D genes are given only for firm matches. Clone size appears in some rows only: once, few, many, or a class for an expanded clone.

V: TRBV5-6
D: TRBD1
size: few
CDR3: ASTLTGTSPLH

V: TRBV7-9
D: NA
size: NA
CDR3: ASSPLGGYGYT

V: TRBV7-9
D: TRBD1
size: few
CDR3: ASSGQGKAEQY

V: TRBV19
D: TRBD2
size: few
CDR3: ATGTTGGTGELF

V: TRBV5-1
D: TRBD2
size: few
CDR3: ASSKLAGGIYEQY

V: TRBV6-5
D: TRBD1
size: NA
CDR3: ASSYTWTGESEQF

V: TRBV5-1
D: NA
size: NA
CDR3: ASSRSGTGSYEQY

V: TRBV7-7
D: NA
size: few
CDR3: ASSSGQLMGTQY

V: TRBV5-1
D: TRBD2
size: few
CDR3: ASRSGGNTGELF

V: TRBV10-3
D: TRBD2
size: few
CDR3: AISTLAGGSYNEQF

V: TRBV28
D: NA
size: few
CDR3: ASRRQGVDEQY

V: TRBV18
D: NA
size: few
CDR3: ASSQEAVGGIQY

V: TRBV9
D: TRBD2
size: NA
CDR3: ASSVGSGVTDTQY

V: TRBV7-9
D: TRBD1
size: few
CDR3: ASSLGTGNTEAF

V: TRBV19
D: NA
size: few
CDR3: ASRERGGNQPQH

V: TRBV6-5
D: NA
size: NA
CDR3: ASSQRGGNSPLH

V: TRBV5-1
D: TRBD2
size: few
CDR3: ASSLQGSGTSPF

V: TRBV5-1
D: TRBD2
size: few
CDR3: ASALGASGEPDTQY

V: TRBV19
D: NA
size: NA
CDR3: ASSVFNEQF

V: TRBV5-1
D: NA
size: NA
CDR3: ASSSDKLNTEAF

V: TRBV9
D: NA
size: NA
CDR3: ASSVEGGDDYEQY

V: TRBV5-1
D: TRBD2
size: NA
CDR3: ASSLSGGRDTQY

V: TRBV11-2
D: NA
size: NA
CDR3: ASSQPQDQETQY

V: TRBV5-1
D: TRBD2
size: NA
CDR3: ASSLGLRGFTDTQY

V: TRBV21-1
D: NA
size: NA
CDR3: ASSRQGYADTQY

V: TRBV28
D: TRBD1
size: NA
CDR3: ASMIGTGNPYEQY

V: TRBV19
D: TRBD1
size: NA
CDR3: ASSMWRQGRNEQY

V: TRBV5-6
D: NA
size: NA
CDR3: ASSDTGLQATEAF

V: TRBV7-8
D: TRBD1
size: NA
CDR3: ASSRDRDGAF

V: TRBV5-4
D: NA
size: few
CDR3: ASSSGQKETQY

V: TRBV11-3
D: TRBD1
size: NA
CDR3: ASSPRDSQPLH

V: TRBV19
D: TRBD1
size: NA
CDR3: ASSIPGGGWRNEQF